A selection of T cell receptor beta chains follows, all from one sample in a study of cytomegalovirus exposure and HLA in healthy donors. Only in-frame clones appear in the TCRdb table, and some are missing; sequencing was by immunoSEQ multiplex PCR. The table shows tens of thousands of clones, with less than 75% occurring only once. The material sequenced was PBMCs. All receptors come from a man aged 30 to 45 in good health and CMV-seronegative. The CDR3 runs from the conserved cysteine through the conserved F or W. D genes are given only for firm matches. Clone size is stated in some rows and not others, as once, few, many or a class when expanded.

J gene	V gene	CDR3 length	clone size	D gene	CDR3 protein	CDR3 DNA
TRBJ1-2	TRBV27	14	NA	TRBD1	CASSSGQGFYGYTF	TGTGCCAGCAGCTCCGGACAGGGTTTTTATGGCTACACCTTC
TRBJ1-2	TRBV27	15	NA	NA	CASSRGAIGSGGYTF	TGTGCCAGCAGTCGGGGGGCCATCGGGAGTGGCGGCTACACCTTC
TRBJ1-1	TRBV5-1	14	NA	NA	CASSTLSSRGEAFF	TGCGCCAGCAGCACCTTAAGTTCCAGGGGTGAAGCTTTCTTT
TRBJ2-7	TRBV29-1	11	NA	NA	CSVVVGYEQYF	TGCAGCGTGGTGGTCGGCTACGAGCAGTACTTC
TRBJ1-5	TRBV30	14	NA	NA	CAWSDSNSNQPQHF	TGTGCCTGGAGTGACAGCAATAGCAATCAGCCCCAGCATTTT
TRBJ2-2	TRBV7-9	15	few	TRBD2	CASSLLAGVTGELFF	TGTGCCAGCAGCTTACTAGCGGGAGTCACCGGGGAGCTGTTTTTT
TRBJ2-1	TRBV5-4	16	NA	TRBD1	CASSLGSGQGNNEQFF	TGTGCCAGCAGCTTGGGCTCGGGACAGGGGAACAATGAGCAGTTCTTC
TRBJ2-1	TRBV11-1	13	NA	NA	CASSLRLLNEQFF	TGTGCCAGCAGCTTGCGGCTTCTTAATGAGCAGTTCTTC
TRBJ1-5	TRBV11-2	14	NA	NA	CASSLTGYNQPQHF	TGTGCCAGCAGCTTAACAGGTTACAATCAGCCCCAGCATTTT
TRBJ2-3	TRBV27	16	NA	TRBD2	CASSFLTSGLTDTQYF	TGTGCCAGCAGTTTTTTGACTAGCGGGCTCACAGATACGCAGTATTTT
TRBJ2-7	TRBV5-1	16	NA	NA	CASSLNPGTPKGEQYF	TGCGCCAGCAGCTTAAATCCCGGGACTCCGAAGGGTGAGCAGTACTTC
TRBJ1-5	TRBV4-3	18	few	NA	CASSQDRGYGGGWQPQHF	TGCGCCAGCAGCCAAGATCGGGGTTATGGCGGGGGATGGCAGCCCCAGCATTTT
TRBJ2-5	TRBV2	17	NA	NA	CASSEASQLLTKETQYF	TGTGCCAGCAGTGAAGCGTCCCAATTGTTAACTAAAGAGACCCAGTACTTC
TRBJ1-1	TRBV5-6	14	few	NA	CASSLLTVNTEAFF	TGTGCCAGCAGCTTACTGACAGTTAACACTGAAGCTTTCTTT
TRBJ1-2	TRBV29-1	10	NA	NA	CSVEGPGYTF	TGCAGCGTTGAAGGTCCGGGCTACACCTTC
TRBJ2-7	TRBV5-8	14	NA	NA	CASSFPGRGHEQYF	TGTGCCAGCAGCTTTCCCGGCAGGGGCCACGAGCAGTACTTC
TRBJ1-5	TRBV28	15	few	TRBD1	CASSWDRGGNQPQHF	TGTGCCAGCAGTTGGGACAGGGGGGGCAATCAGCCCCAGCATTTT
TRBJ2-5	TRBV5-1	13	few	NA	CASSPGLQETQYF	TGCGCCAGCAGCCCCGGACTGCAAGAGACCCAGTACTTC
TRBJ1-1	TRBV5-6	14	NA	TRBD1	CASSYRGLNTEAFF	TGTGCCAGCAGCTACAGGGGCCTGAACACTGAAGCTTTCTTT
TRBJ2-7	TRBV5-5	14	NA	TRBD1	CASSLGTDGYEQYF	TGTGCCAGCAGCCTCGGGACAGATGGCTACGAGCAGTACTTC
TRBJ2-7	TRBV4-2	16	NA	TRBD2	CASSQDIAGGGNEQYF	TGTGCCAGCAGCCAAGATATAGCGGGAGGAGGCAACGAGCAGTACTTC
TRBJ2-7	TRBV5-4	14	NA	TRBD2	CASSLRLAGEEQYF	TGTGCCAGCAGCTTGAGACTAGCGGGAGAAGAGCAGTACTTC
TRBJ1-2	TRBV19	16	few	TRBD1	CASSIPPGTGVYGYTF	TGTGCCAGTAGTATCCCCCCCGGGACAGGGGTCTATGGCTACACCTTC